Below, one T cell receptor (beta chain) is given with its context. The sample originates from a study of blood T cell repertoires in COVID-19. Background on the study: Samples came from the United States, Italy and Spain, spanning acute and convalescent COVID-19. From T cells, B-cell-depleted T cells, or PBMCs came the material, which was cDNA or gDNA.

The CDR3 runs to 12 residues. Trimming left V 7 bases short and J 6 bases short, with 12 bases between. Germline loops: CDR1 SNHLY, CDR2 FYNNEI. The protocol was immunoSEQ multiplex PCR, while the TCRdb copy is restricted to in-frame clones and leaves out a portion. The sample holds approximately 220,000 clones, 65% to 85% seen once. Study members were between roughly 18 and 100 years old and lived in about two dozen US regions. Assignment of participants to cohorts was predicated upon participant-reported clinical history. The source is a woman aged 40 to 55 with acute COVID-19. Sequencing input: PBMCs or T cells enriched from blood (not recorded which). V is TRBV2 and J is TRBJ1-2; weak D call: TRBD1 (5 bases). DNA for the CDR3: TGTGCCAGCAACCTCAGGGAGGATGGCTACACCTTC. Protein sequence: CASNLREDGYTF.